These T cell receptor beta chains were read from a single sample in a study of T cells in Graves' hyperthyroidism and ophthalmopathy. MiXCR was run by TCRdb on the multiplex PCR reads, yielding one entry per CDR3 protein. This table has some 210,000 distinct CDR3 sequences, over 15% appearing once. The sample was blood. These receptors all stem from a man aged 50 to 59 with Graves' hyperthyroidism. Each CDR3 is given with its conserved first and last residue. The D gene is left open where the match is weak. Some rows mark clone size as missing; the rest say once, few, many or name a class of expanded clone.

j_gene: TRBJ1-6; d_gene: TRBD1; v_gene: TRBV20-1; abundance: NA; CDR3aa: CSALGQGDNSPLHF; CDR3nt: TGCAGTGCTTTGGGACAGGGGGATAATTCACCCCTCCACTTT
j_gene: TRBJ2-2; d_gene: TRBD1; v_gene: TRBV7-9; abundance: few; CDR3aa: CASSRQGIDTGELFF; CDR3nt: TGTGCCAGCAGCCGACAGGGTATCGACACCGGGGAGCTGTTTTTT
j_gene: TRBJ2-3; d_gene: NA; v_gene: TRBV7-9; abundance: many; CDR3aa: CASSQGVSSSTDTQYF; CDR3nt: TGTGCCAGCAGCCAAGGGGTCAGCTCTAGCACAGATACGCAGTATTTT
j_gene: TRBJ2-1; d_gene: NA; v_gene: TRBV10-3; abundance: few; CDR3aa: CAISESTQLGWQFF; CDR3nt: TGTGCCATCAGTGAGTCGACTCAGTTGGGCTGGCAGTTCTTC
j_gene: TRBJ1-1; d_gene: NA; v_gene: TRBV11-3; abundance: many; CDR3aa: CASSLEDSGWTEAFF; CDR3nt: TGTGCCAGCAGCTTAGAGGACAGTGGATGGACTGAAGCTTTCTTT
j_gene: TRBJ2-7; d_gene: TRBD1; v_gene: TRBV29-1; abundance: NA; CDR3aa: CSGRTGGRPYEQYF; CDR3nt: TGCAGCGGAAGGACAGGGGGCCGCCCCTACGAGCAGTACTTC
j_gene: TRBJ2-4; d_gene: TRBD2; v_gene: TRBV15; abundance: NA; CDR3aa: CATSRDYLAEKLTKNIQYF; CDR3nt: TGTGCCACCAGCAGAGATTATCTAGCGGAGAAGCTAACCAAAAACATTCAGTACTTC
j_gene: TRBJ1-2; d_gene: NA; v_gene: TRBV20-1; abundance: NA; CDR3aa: CSARDIRGDGYTF; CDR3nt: TGCAGTGCTAGAGATATCCGGGGCGATGGCTACACCTTC
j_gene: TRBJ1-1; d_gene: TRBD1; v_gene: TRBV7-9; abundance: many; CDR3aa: CASSLTGGLTEAFF; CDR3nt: TGTGCCAGCAGCCTGACAGGGGGCCTCACTGAAGCTTTCTTT
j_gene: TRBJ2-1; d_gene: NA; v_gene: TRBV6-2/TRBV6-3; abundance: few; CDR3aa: CASSYLAGPPGEQFF; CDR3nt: TGTGCCAGCAGTTACCTTGCGGGACCACCAGGTGAGCAGTTCTTC
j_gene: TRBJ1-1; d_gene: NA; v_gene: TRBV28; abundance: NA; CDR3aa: CASSLLGVPEAFF; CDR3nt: TGTGCCAGCAGTTTATTAGGGGTCCCTGAAGCTTTCTTT